The next 3 T cell receptor beta chains were all read from a single sample in a study of T cell changes during pregnancy in multiple sclerosis. The data were produced by immunoSEQ multiplex PCR, yet TCRdb's version contains in-frame clones alone and is incomplete. Of roughly 83,000 clones listed, 90% to 95% were seen once; the top ten hold 3% to 4.5%. The material was PBMCs, obtained in the first trimester of pregnancy. The source is a female donor in good health, serving as a control in a pregnancy study. Some clones in this sample may be carry-over from other donors' samples.

This clone was seen once. This rearrangement joins TRBV7-9 to TRBJ2-7; 12 bases line up with TRBD1. Germline trimming cut 5 bases from V and 4 bases from J; bases unmatched to any gene: 12. Germline lookup yields CDR1 SEHNR and CDR2 FQNEAQ (reference sequence). The CDR3 is 17 amino acids. Here the CDR3 reads CASSRLGDRGLGYEQYF. CDR3 nucleotide sequence: TGTGCCAGCAGCCGCCTCGGGGACAGGGGGCTAGGGTACGAGCAGTACTTC.

The chain joins TRBV7-9 to TRBJ2-7; D unclear. V lost 4 bases and J 3 bases, leaving 7 bases between the germline ends. CDR1 SEHNR and CDR2 FQNEAQ come from the germline V gene (reference sequence). The CDR3 totals 12 residues. This CDR3 is CASSSQHYEQYF. CDR3 DNA: TGTGCCAGCAGCTCCCAACACTACGAGCAGTACTTC.

The chain uses TRBV4-2 and TRBJ2-1, with 16 positions matching TRBD2. Germline CDR1 is LGHNA and CDR2 is YNFKEQ. CDR3 size: 18 residues. The J segment lost 7 bases and the V segment lost 5 bases, leaving 11 bases of the junction unmatched. The CDR3 region has the DNA TGTGCCAGCAGCTCGCCGGGACTAGCGGGGGGGACGATTAATGAGCAGTTCTTC. Protein product: CASSSPGLAGGTINEQFF.